The 16 T cell receptor beta chains given below trace back to one sample, sequenced in a study of T cell responses to AZD1222 COVID-19 vaccine. Produced via immunoSEQ multiplex PCR; TCRdb's table is partial and in-frame only. Seen here are around 130,000 clones, 80% to 90% observed once, and the top ten hold 1.5% to 2%. The sequencing here drew on peripheral blood, taken on day 0 of AZD1222 vaccination. The receptors come from an adult in good health.

CDR3 region: CASSLTSGNGYTF. DNA of the CDR3: TGTGCCAGCAGCTTAACTTCAGGGAATGGCTACACCTTC. This chain connects TRBV7-3 to TRBJ1-2; maybe TRBD1 (5 bases). Trimming pared 0 bases from V and 6 bases from J, leaving 8 bases between. Germline V gene sequence: CDR1 SGHTA, CDR2 FQGTGA. The CDR3 length is 13 residues.

The chain joins TRBV19 to TRBJ1-1; D unclear. Germline V CDR1 and CDR2: LNHDA, SQIVND (reference sequence). The CDR3 spans 13 residues. Trimming took 1 base from V and 8 from J, leaving 11 bases between them. CDR3 region: CASSIGSGYEAFF. CDR3 nucleotides: TGTGCCAGTAGTATAGGTTCGGGTTACGAAGCTTTCTTT.

The J gene is TRBJ2-7, the V gene TRBV9; either TRBD1 or TRBD2 may fit D (5 bases each). The CDR3 runs to 14 residues. Germline CDR1 reads SGDLS; CDR2 reads YYNGEE. The V gene lost 2 bases and the J gene lost 4 bases, with 13 bases spanning the gap. CDR3 coding DNA: TGTGCCAGCAGCGTGGAATCGGGGCGGTACGAGCAGTACTTC. It codes for CASSVESGRYEQYF.

V and J are TRBV7-9 and TRBJ2-7; D is possibly TRBD2 (5 bases). CDR3 size: 13 residues. The germline CDR1 and CDR2 sequences are SEHNR and FQNEAQ (reference sequence). V was pared by 3 bases and J by 2 bases, with 8 bases between. CDR3 in DNA: TGTGCCAGCAGCTTGTTGACTACCTACGAGCAGTACTTC. Translation: CASSLLTTYEQYF. The full variable domain, in which reference TRBV7-9 and TRBJ2-7 provide the parts outside the CDR3, is DTGVSQNPRHKITKRGQNVTFRCDPISEHNRLYWYRQTLGQGPEFLTYFQNEAQLEKSRLLSDRFSAERPKGSFSTLEIQRTEQGDSAMYLCASSLLTTYEQYFGPGTRLTVT.

The V gene is TRBV12-3 or TRBV12-4, the J gene TRBJ2-1; D is unclear. Between the trimmed V and J ends, which lost 4 bases and 9 bases, there was a span of 13 bases. The CDR3 is 13 residues long. The CDR3 loop reads CASSWAQRTEQFF. The CDR3 DNA follows: TGTGCCAGCAGTTGGGCCCAGCGAACTGAGCAGTTCTTC.

The chain recombines TRBV30 with TRBJ1-5; 10 bases line up with TRBD1. There are 14 residues in the CDR3. Germline CDR1 reads GTSNPN; CDR2 reads SVGIG (reference sequence). The trim removed 3 bases at V and 6 bases at J, leaving 5 bases unmatched. The CDR3 DNA sequence: TGTGCCTGGAGCCAGACAGGGGGCGGTCAGCCCCAGCATTTT. Residues: CAWSQTGGGQPQHF.

J is TRBJ2-6 and V is TRBV5-5; D gene uncertain. The length of the CDR3 is 17 residues. In germline, CDR1 is SGHKS, CDR2 YYEKEE (reference sequence). Deletions cut 1 base from V and 0 bases from J, with 11 bases between. For the CDR3, the DNA is TGTGCCAGCAGCTTGAAACCGACCGACTCTGGGGCCAACGTCCTGACTTTC. Its translation is CASSLKPTDSGANVLTF.

The chain carries TRBV11-2 and TRBJ2-1, with a possible D match to TRBD2 (6 bases). The CDR3 runs 17 residues. Germline CDR1 SGHAT, CDR2 FQNNGV. V shed 6 bases and J shed 4 bases, with 22 bases lying between them. CDR3 bases: TGTGCCAGCAGTCCTCGTGGGGGACTGGGAGTATACAATGAGCAGTTCTTC. It specifies CASSPRGGLGVYNEQFF.

This rearrangement joins TRBV2 to TRBJ1-2, with 7 bases fitting TRBD1. CDR1 SNHLY and CDR2 FYNNEI come from the germline V gene. This CDR3 spans 15 amino acids. V trimming: 1 base; J trimming: 1 base; junction bases outside the gene matches: 3. This CDR3 is CASSEVGTVNYGYTF. The CDR3 bases are TGTGCCAGCAGTGAAGTCGGGACAGTTAACTATGGCTACACCTTC.

CDR3 residues: CASKAGGVNTEAFF. CDR3 in DNA: TGTGCCAGCAAGGCAGGTGGGGTGAACACTGAAGCTTTCTTT. The gene calls are TRBV5-5 and TRBJ1-1; D is unclear. Germline V CDR1 and CDR2: SGHKS, YYEKEE (reference sequence). The ends were cut back, 6 bases at V and 0 bases at J, with 12 bases in the middle. The CDR3 spans 14 residues.

This sequence joins TRBV27 and TRBJ2-7; 8 positions agree with TRBD2. V gave up 5 bases and J gave up 3 bases; unmatched junction bases: 6. The CDR3 extends over 14 amino acids. CDR1 MNHEY and CDR2 SMNVEV come from the germline V gene (reference sequence). This CDR3 is CASSQSGSVYEQYF. The CDR3 DNA reads as TGTGCCAGCAGTCAAAGCGGGAGCGTCTACGAGCAGTACTTC.

This chain connects TRBV7-8 to TRBJ2-7; D not certain. V dropped 5 bases and J dropped 6 bases, with 8 bases sitting between them. The CDR3 covers 11 residues. Germline CDR1 reads SGHVS; CDR2 reads FQNEAQ. The CDR3 sequence: CASSRFSEQYF. The CDR3 DNA follows: TGTGCCAGCAGCCGTTTTTCCGAGCAGTACTTC. The full variable domain, its missing parts supplied by reference TRBV7-8 and TRBJ2-7, is GAGVSQSPRYKVAKRGQDVALRCDPISGHVSLFWYQQALGQGPEFLTYFQNEAQLDKSGLPSDRFFAERPEGSVSTLKIQRTQQEDSAVYLCASSRFSEQYFGPGTRLTVT.

The rearrangement links TRBV24-1 to TRBJ2-1; a possible D gene is TRBD2 (6 bases). The germline V and J ends were trimmed by 3 bases and 4 bases, with 30 bases remaining between them. This CDR3 region has 21 residues. From germline, CDR1 is KGHDR and CDR2 SFDVKD. This CDR3 reads CATSDKLWGVSAGSGYNEQFF. CDR3 nucleotide sequence: TGTGCCACCAGTGATAAGTTATGGGGCGTAAGCGCCGGGAGTGGATACAATGAGCAGTTCTTC.

This clone was seen only once. The chain combines TRBV6-5 with TRBJ1-2, with D possibly TRBD1 on 5 matching bases. Germline V gives CDR1 MNHEY, CDR2 SVGAGI. V shed 2 bases and J shed 6 bases, with 10 bases lying between them. The CDR3 has 13 amino acids. The CDR3 coding sequence is TGTGCCAGCAGTTACCGGGAAGGGGATGGCTACACCTTC. Its translation: CASSYREGDGYTF.

The rearrangement joins TRBV7-2 to TRBJ2-7; D remains ambiguous. Trimming took 0 bases from V and 4 from J, leaving 7 bases between them. The CDR3 consists of 13 residues. CDR1 is SGHTA, CDR2 FQGNSA, per germline. The CDR3 reads CASSLAAWYEQYF. DNA of the CDR3: TGTGCCAGCAGCTTAGCTGCCTGGTACGAGCAGTACTTC.

V usage is TRBV15 and J usage is TRBJ1-6; D unclear. CDR1 is LNHNV and CDR2 is YYDKDF in the germline V gene (reference sequence). V dropped 0 bases and J dropped 8 bases, with 2 bases sitting between them. There are 12 residues in the CDR3. In nucleotides, the CDR3 is TGTGCCACCAGCAGAGATTATTCACCCCTCCACTTT. This translates into CATSRDYSPLHF.